These 8 T cell receptor beta chains originate from one sample sequenced in a study of regulatory T cells in long-lasting Graves disease. Stated time point: persistent/refractory GD, antithyroid drugs over 5 years with positive TRAb. The TCR library was prepared using RNA isolated from PBMCs. HTBI primers from iRepertoire and Arm-PCR of CDR3 regions yielded the TCR beta libraries. Each CDR3 protein gets one entry after TCRdb re-called the multiplex PCR reads with MiXCR. The sample yields around 460,000 distinct CDR3 sequences, approximately 23% seen once. The input for sequencing was peripheral blood mononuclear cells (PBMCs), taken when the disease was refractory, from a patient treated with antithyroid drugs. The receptors were gathered from a female donor with Graves disease.

CDR3 protein: CASSLAPENTEAFF. CDR3 nucleotide sequence: TGCGCCAGCAGCTTGGCCCCGGAGAACACTGAAGCTTTCTTT. V is TRBV5-1 and J is TRBJ1-1; D call uncertain. The CDR3 has 14 amino acids. In germline, CDR1 is SGHRS, CDR2 YFSETQ. Trimming took 0 bases from V and 1 from J, leaving 7 bases between them.

V and J are TRBV14 and TRBJ2-7; D might be TRBD2 (5 bases). Trimming removed 4 bases from V and 12 bases from J, with 16 bases in between. CDR3 length: 12 residues. In germline, CDR1 is SGHDN, CDR2 FVKESK. The CDR3 is CASSLGPSRGYF. In DNA form, the CDR3 reads TGTGCCAGCAGCCTAGGGCCTAGCCGAGGGTACTTC.

This chain connects TRBV5-4 to TRBJ1-4; D is unclear. Germline V gene sequence: CDR1 SGHNT, CDR2 YYREEE (reference sequence). V was clipped by 3 bases and J by 3 bases, with 9 bases between them. CDR3 size: 14 residues. In DNA, the CDR3 is TGTGCCAGCAGCTCACTGGGTTCTAATGAAAAACTGTTTTTT. Amino acids: CASSSLGSNEKLFF.

This clonotype showed up just a few times. V is TRBV4-1 and J is TRBJ1-2; D is ambiguous. The CDR3 totals 15 residues. CDR1 is MGHRA and CDR2 is YSYEKL in the germline V gene. V gave up 0 bases and J gave up 4 bases, with 12 bases separating them. The CDR3 region is CASSQEGSISYGYTF. The CDR3 region has the DNA TGCGCCAGCAGCCAAGAGGGTTCCATCTCCTATGGCTACACCTTC.

This clonotype was found many times. The V gene is TRBV6-2 or TRBV6-3, the J gene TRBJ1-2; D is uncertain. The CDR3 has 15 residues. V was clipped by 6 bases and J by 0 bases, with 14 bases between them. Per the germline V gene, CDR1 is MNHEY and CDR2 is SVGEGT. Here the CDR3 reads CASSYQNPANYGYTF. CDR3 DNA sequence: TGTGCCAGCAGCTACCAGAACCCCGCTAACTATGGCTACACCTTC.

This clonotype was recorded many times. The chain links TRBV6-1 to TRBJ2-7; unclear D gene. Per germline, CDR1 MNHNS and CDR2 SASEGT. V lost 6 bases and J 4 bases, leaving 28 bases between the germline ends. The CDR3 contains 18 residues. In DNA, the CDR3 is TGTGCCAGCAGGGGATGGAAGGCACTCGAATCGCCCACTTACGAGCAGTACTTC. This codes for CASRGWKALESPTYEQYF.

In this sample, this clonotype turned up many times. The rearrangement joins TRBV7-2 to TRBJ2-5, with a possible D match to TRBD1 (6 bases). The ends were cut back, 5 bases at V and 4 bases at J, with 14 bases in the middle. This CDR3 is built from 14 residues. Germline values: CDR1 SGHTA, CDR2 FQGNSA. CDR3 sequence: CASSLRGRGETQYF. CDR3 nucleotide sequence: TGTGCCAGCAGCCTGAGGGGGAGAGGAGAGACCCAGTACTTC.

This clonotype has at least ten counts. The chain links TRBV19 to TRBJ1-5, with D possibly being TRBD1 (6 bases). The CDR3 has 16 residues. Trimming cost V 0 bases and J 3 bases, with 12 bases left between them. The V gene's germline CDR1 is LNHDA and CDR2 SQIVND (reference sequence). The CDR3 sequence is CASSIEGTPFNQPQHF. CDR3 sequence (DNA): TGTGCCAGTAGTATAGAAGGGACACCGTTCAATCAGCCCCAGCATTTT.